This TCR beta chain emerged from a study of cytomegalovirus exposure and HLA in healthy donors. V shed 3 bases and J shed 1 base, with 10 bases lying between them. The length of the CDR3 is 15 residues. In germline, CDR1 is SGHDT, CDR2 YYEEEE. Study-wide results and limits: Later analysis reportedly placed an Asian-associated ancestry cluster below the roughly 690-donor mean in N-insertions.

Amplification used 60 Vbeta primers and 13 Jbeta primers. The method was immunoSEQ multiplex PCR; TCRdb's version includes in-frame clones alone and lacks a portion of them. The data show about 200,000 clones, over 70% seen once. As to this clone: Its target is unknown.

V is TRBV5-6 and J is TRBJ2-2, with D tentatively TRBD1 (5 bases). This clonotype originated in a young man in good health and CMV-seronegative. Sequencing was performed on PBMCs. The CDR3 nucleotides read TGTGCCAGCAGCTATGGCAGGGTGAACACCGGGGAGCTGTTTTTT. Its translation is CASSYGRVNTGELFF.